The clone carrying this T cell receptor beta chain was seen more than once but under ten times. The sample belongs to a study of regulatory T cells in long-lasting Graves disease. Study summary: A definition of persistent Graves' disease required over 5 years of antithyroid drugs plus positive TSH receptor antibodies.

This CDR3 is 17 amino acids long. Germline-derived CDR1 and CDR2 are SNHLY and FYNNEI. With 4 bases clipped from V and 1 base from J, the junction kept 8 bases outside the gene matches. According to the study, TCR beta libraries were built with iRepertoire HTBI primers and CDR3-region Arm-PCR. Each CDR3 protein gets one entry after TCRdb re-called the multiplex PCR reads with MiXCR. The sample carries a few hundred thousand distinct CDR3 sequences, 23% recorded once. Time point indicated: persistent/refractory GD, antithyroid drugs over 5 years with positive TRAb. After RNA was extracted from PBMCs, the TCR library was made from it.

The source of this sequence is a female donor with Graves disease. This sequence joins TRBV2 and TRBJ2-4, with 9 bases identical to TRBD2. The starting material was peripheral blood mononuclear cells (PBMCs), obtained when the disease was refractory, from a patient treated with antithyroid drugs. The CDR3 is CASSGLAGKGAKNIQYF. CDR3 DNA sequence: TGTGCCAGCAGTGGGCTAGCGGGAAAAGGCGCCAAAAACATTCAGTACTTC.